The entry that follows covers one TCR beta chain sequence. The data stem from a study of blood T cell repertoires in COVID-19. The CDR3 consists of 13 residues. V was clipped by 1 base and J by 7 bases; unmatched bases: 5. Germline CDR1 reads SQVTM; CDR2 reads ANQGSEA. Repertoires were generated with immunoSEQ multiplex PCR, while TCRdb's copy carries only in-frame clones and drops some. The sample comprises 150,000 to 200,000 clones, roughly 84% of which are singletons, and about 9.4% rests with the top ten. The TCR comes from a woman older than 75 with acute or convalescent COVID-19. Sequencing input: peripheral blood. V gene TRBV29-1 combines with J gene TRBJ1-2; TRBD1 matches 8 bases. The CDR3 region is CSVEGTGRRGYTF. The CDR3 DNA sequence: TGCAGCGTTGAAGGGACAGGGCGCCGTGGCTACACCTTC.